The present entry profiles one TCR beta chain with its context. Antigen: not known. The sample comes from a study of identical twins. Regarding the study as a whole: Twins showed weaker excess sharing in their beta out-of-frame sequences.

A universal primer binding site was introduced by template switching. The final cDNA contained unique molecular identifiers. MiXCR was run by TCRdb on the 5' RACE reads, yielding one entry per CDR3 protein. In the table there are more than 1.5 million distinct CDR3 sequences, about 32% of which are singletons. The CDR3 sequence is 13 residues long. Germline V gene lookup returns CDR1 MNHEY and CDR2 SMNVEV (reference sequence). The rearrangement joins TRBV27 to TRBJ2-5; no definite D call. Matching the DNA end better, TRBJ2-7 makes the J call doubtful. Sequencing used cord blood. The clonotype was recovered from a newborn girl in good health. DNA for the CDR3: TGTGCCAGCAGTTTATTTGAAGGGTACGAGCAGTACTTC. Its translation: CASSLFEGYEQYF.